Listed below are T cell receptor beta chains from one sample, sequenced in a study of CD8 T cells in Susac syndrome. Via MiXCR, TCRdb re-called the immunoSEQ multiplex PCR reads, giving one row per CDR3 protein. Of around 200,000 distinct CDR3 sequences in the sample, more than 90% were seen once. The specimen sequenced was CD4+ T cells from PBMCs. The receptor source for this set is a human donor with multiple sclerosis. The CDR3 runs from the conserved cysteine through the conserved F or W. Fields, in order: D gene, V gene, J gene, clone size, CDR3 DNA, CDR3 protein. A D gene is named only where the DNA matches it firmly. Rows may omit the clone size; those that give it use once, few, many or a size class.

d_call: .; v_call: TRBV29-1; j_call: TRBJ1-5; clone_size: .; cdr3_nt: TGCAGCGCTGGAGGCGGGTCGGGGACGGCCGAGCCCCAGCATTTT; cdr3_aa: CSAGGGSGTAEPQHF
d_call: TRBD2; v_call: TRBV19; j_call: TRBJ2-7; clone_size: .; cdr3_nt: TGTGCCAGTAGTATTGGGGGACTAGCGGGGGAGTCCTACGAGCAGTACTTC; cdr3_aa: CASSIGGLAGESYEQYF
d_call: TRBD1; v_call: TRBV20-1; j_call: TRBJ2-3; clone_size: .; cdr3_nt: TGCAGTGCTGTCCGGGACAGGGGTTCCACAGATACGCAGTATTTT; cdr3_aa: CSAVRDRGSTDTQYF
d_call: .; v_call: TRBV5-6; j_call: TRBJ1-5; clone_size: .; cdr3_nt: TGTGCCAGCAGCTTGGTGGATCAGCCCCAGCATTTT; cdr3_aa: CASSLVDQPQHF
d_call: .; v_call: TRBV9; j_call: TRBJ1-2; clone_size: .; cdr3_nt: TGTGCCAGCAGCGTAGACGGGGACTATGGCTACACCTTC; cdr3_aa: CASSVDGDYGYTF
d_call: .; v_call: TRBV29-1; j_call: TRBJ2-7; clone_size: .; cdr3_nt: TGCAGCGGGGAAGATTCTTCCTACGAGCAGTACTTC; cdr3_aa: CSGEDSSYEQYF
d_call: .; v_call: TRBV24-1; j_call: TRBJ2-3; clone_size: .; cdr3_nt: TGTGCCACCAGTGACCCGGGGCTAGATACGCAGTATTTT; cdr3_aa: CATSDPGLDTQYF
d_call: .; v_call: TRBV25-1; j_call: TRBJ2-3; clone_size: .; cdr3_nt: TGTGCCAGCACAGAGGTGGGGTCTGTGACAGATACGCAGTATTTT; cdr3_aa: CASTEVGSVTDTQYF
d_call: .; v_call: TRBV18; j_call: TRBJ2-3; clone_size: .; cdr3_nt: TGTGCCAGCTCTCCCTCTAGCTCCGGCACAGATACGCAGTATTTT; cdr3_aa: CASSPSSSGTDTQYF
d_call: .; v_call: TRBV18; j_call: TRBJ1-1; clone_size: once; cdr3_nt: TGTGCCAGCTCACCGGGCAGTAGCACTGAAGCTTTCTTT; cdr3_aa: CASSPGSSTEAFF
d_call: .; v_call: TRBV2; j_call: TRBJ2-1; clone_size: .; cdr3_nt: TGTGCCAGCTATATTGGGGGATCATGGAATGAGCAGTTCTTC; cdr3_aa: CASYIGGSWNEQFF
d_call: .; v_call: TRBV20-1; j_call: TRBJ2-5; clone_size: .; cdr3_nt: TGCAGTGCTAGTAACAGTTACCAAGAGACCCAGTACTTC; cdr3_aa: CSASNSYQETQYF
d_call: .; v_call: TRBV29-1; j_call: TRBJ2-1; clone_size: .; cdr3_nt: TGCAGCGCTGAAGGGGATGAGCAGTTCTTC; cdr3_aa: CSAEGDEQFF
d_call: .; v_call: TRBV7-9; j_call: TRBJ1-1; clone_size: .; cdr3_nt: TGTGCCAGCAGCCCAACGCAGGGGAGGTCTGAAGCTTTCTTT; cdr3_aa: CASSPTQGRSEAFF
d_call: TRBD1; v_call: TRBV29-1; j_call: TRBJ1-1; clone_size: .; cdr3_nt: TGCAGCGTGGGGACAGCTAACACTGAAGCTTTCTTT; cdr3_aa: CSVGTANTEAFF
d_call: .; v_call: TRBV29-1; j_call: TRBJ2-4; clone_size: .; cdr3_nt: TGCAGCGTTGAAGAACTAGCCAAAAACATTCAGTACTTC; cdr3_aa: CSVEELAKNIQYF
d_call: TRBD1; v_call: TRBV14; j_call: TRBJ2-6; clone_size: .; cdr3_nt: TGTGCCAGCAGCCTGGGACAGGGAGTCCTGACTTTC; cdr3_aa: CASSLGQGVLTF
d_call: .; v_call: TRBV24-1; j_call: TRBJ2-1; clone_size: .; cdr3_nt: TGTGCCACCAGTGAGCATAAACTAGCAGGATCCTACAATGAGCAGTTCTTC; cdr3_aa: CATSEHKLAGSYNEQFF